Described below is a single TCR beta chain sequence and its context. Its antigen remains undetermined. No base quality information exists; no much larger clone differs at one position. The cohort comprised 550 to 700 healthy bone marrow donors. All cohort members were sampled while nominally healthy, although unrecorded immune exposures were likely present. The donor tested CMV seronegative and was one of the 352 seronegative cohort members. A peripheral blood sample was collected from each donor, and TCR beta sequencing was performed on peripheral blood mononuclear cells. The Qiagen DNeasy Blood Extraction Kit was used to extract genomic DNA from the blood cell samples. Library construction relied on the immunoSEQ multiplex PCR assay. A mixture of 60 forward primers for TCR Vbeta segments and 13 reverse primers for TCR Jbeta segments was used in the multiplex PCR. The CDR3 region of rearranged TCR beta genes was amplified from genomic DNA with a multiplex PCR assay. The Illumina HiSeq System was used to sequence the amplified TCR beta libraries as 87-base-pair reads. As for the original processing: In a later analysis, around 80 million unique TCR beta chains were counted across the 500 to 850 repertoires, and roughly 10 million of these chains were shared by at least two donors. A nearest-neighbor algorithm error-corrected the raw reads and collapsed the reads into unique sequences, merging closely related sequences to remove PCR and sequencing errors. V, D and J gene segments were assigned by aligning CDR3 sequences to IMGT reference sequences. Each retained sequence needed at least a six-nucleotide match to both a V gene segment and a J gene segment. A rearrangement counted as productive if the CDR3 had no stop codons and remained in frame with V and J, and every other rearrangement counted as non-productive. Following IMGT convention, CDR3 was defined as the stretch from the second conserved V-encoded cysteine to the conserved J-encoded phenylalanine. Sequences without an unambiguous match to a single V gene segment were excluded from the earlier analysis of 500 to 700 of the donors. An earlier analysis of approximately 590 of the donors called V segments functional above 56.7% productive rearrangements and segregating when the between-donor standard deviation exceeded 5%. A statistical classification framework was built for diagnosing cytomegalovirus status from the catalog of TCR beta chain sequences. A later analysis assigned V and J genes by comparing TCR nucleotide sequences with IMGT/GENE-DB human TR gene sequences. A later analysis assigned CDR3 sequences and most-parsimonious VDJ recombination scenarios with the TCRdist pipeline. A later analysis defined each TCR beta chain by its CDR3 amino acid sequence plus V-gene family, and excluded reads lacking a unique V-gene family. In a later analysis, fewer than 650 highly shared, low-generation-probability nucleotide sequences were removed to address suspected cross-contamination and a sequencing artifact. In a later analysis, a clonal expansion index for each public chain was calculated from normalized within-repertoire ranks of inferred template counts. A later analysis computed generation probabilities with a VDJ recombination model fitted to out-of-frame rearrangements, and checked the results against IGoR. In a later analysis, hypergeometric tests were used to score TCR-TCR, TCR-HLA and TCR-CMV co-occurrence, with a repertoire-size bias correction applied to TCR pairs. To estimate false discovery rates, a later analysis permuted the HLA or CMV assignments 20 times. In a later analysis, co-occurring TCRs were grouped with DBSCAN, and TCRdist sequence similarity was added when clustering was performed within HLA-allele-positive subsets. Co-occurrence clustering excluded repertoires with fewer than 30,000 or more than 120,000 public chains, plus five with anomalous nucleotide sharing. The table was pulled from immuneACCESS by TCRdb, which kept in-frame rearrangements only. Such tables lose some clones; where checked, under half of the loss comes from unresolved V genes, and the rest has no known cause. The V and J calls and clone size were taken over from that table, and D and trimming were inferred from the DNA. This sample is represented by approximately 160,000 clones; around 80% of them were singletons. In total, the top ten clones hold 0.75% to 0.8% of the sample.

This specimen comes from a study of cytomegalovirus exposure and HLA in healthy donors (dated by TCRdb to about 2017). About the full investigation: According to an earlier analysis of a few hundred of the donors, some 170 million T cells yielded roughly 100 million unique TCR beta sequences and less than 300 Gb of sequence data. The study aimed to test whether signatures of past pathogen exposure could be identified by cataloging public T cell receptors. To study patterns of TCR occurrence, a later analysis re-analyzed previously published TCR beta repertoires from more than 550 donors and added high-resolution HLA genotyping. To predict cytomegalovirus infection status, the study combined high-throughput TCR immunosequencing, statistical association of individual TCRs with disease status, and machine learning. In the later analysis, no new phenotypic data were used to find candidate immune exposures; instead, reliance was placed on TCR beta sequences and their occurrence across donors. An earlier analysis of around 580 of the donors used high-throughput TCR beta sequencing to judge whether each TCR beta V gene segment behaved as functional or pseudogenic. The study profiled the T cell repertoires of hundreds of subjects by immunosequencing and related them to cytomegalovirus serostatus. On average, about 200,000 unique TCR beta nucleotide sequences were sequenced per donor among more than 350 genotyped donors of the cohort, with around 19% of those sequences being non-productive. Of the 350 to 450 genotyped donors, approximately 83% fell in the genetic ancestry cluster associated with self-reported Caucasian donors. About five DR-DQ haplotypes were treated as single units for association and clustering because of strong linkage in the cohort. Every discovery cohort repertoire had been produced on one sequencing platform. Donor age, sex, ethnicity and CMV serostatus were collected together with the repertoire data. The number of typed donors differed by locus: about 629-630 for A, B, C, DRB1 and DQB1; some 500 for DQA1; around 580 for DPA1; and about 470 for DPB1. A separate validation cohort of roughly 110 different subjects was used in addition to the roughly 670-subject first cohort. HLA typing covered class I and class II loci at four-digit resolution. A later genetic analysis used genome-wide SNP genotypes for about 60% of the roughly 700 donors, treating that subset as a discovery cohort. An early release that covered about 600 HLA-typed donors contained approximately 300 gigabases of sequencing data and tens of millions of unique TCR sequences.

The paper as a whole reports these results and caveats: A later analysis found that HLA-associated TCR beta chains were more clonally expanded and had lower generation probabilities than equally common non-associated chains. The earlier analysis of some 540 of the donors excluded 15 to 20 rarely observed V segments, including chromosome 9 orphons, because counts were too low. The presence/absence analyses assumed that sequencing depth was roughly uniform across donors, and that assumption may not be true. In vitro tests confirmed that a few of the cytomegalovirus-associated TCR beta chains recognize cytomegalovirus antigens. Most CMV-associated TCR beta chains appeared to be HLA-restricted in a later analysis, and the HLA associations seemed to be driven largely by CMV exposure. According to a later genetic analysis, donors in an Asian-associated ancestry cluster had fewer N-insertions in productive TCRs than the approximately 690-donor mean. In a later analysis, several top co-occurrence clusters were reported to appear linked to parvovirus B19, influenza, CMV and Epstein-Barr virus. In an earlier analysis of more than 500 of the donors, most TCR beta V segments appeared in productive rearrangements about 87% or about 30% of the time, broadly matching IMGT annotations. While some public TCRs were present in many individuals, most TCR sequences turned up only very rarely across donors. In this cohort, only TCR beta chains were sequenced, and detectable features were limited by the absence of alpha or paired-chain data. A group of highly shared sequence variants was considered likely to be a technical artifact of the sequencing pipeline. Cytomegalovirus status was reported to be diagnosed by the classifier with high specificity and sensitivity in both the original and validation cohorts. Linkage disequilibrium might explain the correlated functional status among segregating V segments, but an unknown experimental factor could not be excluded. At a false discovery rate of 0.05, a later analysis linked 16,951 TCR beta sequences to specific HLA alleles. According to the authors, the approach could potentially be generalized to other disease states and immunological phenotypes. HLA typing was unavailable for some donors at each locus, so association tests used only the typed subset. The study gave a list of about 170 TCR beta chains associated with cytomegalovirus. A further reported finding was that TCR beta sequences accurately predicted the HLA-A and HLA-B alleles for most subjects in the first cohort. CMV serostatus was the only immune exposure information available for the cohort. A later genetic analysis associated a missense DCLRE1C variant with V-gene and J-gene trimming of TCR beta chains, and an independent cohort replicated the association. When HLA alleles, especially DR and DQ, strongly co-occurred, attributing TCR associations to individual alleles was difficult. In a later analysis, TCR association rates were found to vary across HLA loci, with the most associated TCRs seen for DRB1 alleles and the fewest for HLA-C alleles.

The receptor comes from a female donor in good health and CMV-seronegative. The sequenced material came from PBMCs.

DNA sequence: TGTGCCAGCAGTAGCCGGGACAGTCGCCCCTACGAGCAGTACTTC. Its protein product is CASSSRDSRPYEQYF. The V and J segments used are TRBV6-5 and TRBJ2-7, with 7 bases aligning to TRBD1. Its CDR3 holds 15 amino acids, cysteine through phenylalanine. Only the CDR3 DNA stays, 45 bases, in frame from base 1. For this chain, trimming is 5 bases at the V end and 2 bases at the J end, and the number of junction bases without a gene match is 9. As encoded in the germline V gene, CDR1 is MNHEY while CDR2 is SVGAGI.